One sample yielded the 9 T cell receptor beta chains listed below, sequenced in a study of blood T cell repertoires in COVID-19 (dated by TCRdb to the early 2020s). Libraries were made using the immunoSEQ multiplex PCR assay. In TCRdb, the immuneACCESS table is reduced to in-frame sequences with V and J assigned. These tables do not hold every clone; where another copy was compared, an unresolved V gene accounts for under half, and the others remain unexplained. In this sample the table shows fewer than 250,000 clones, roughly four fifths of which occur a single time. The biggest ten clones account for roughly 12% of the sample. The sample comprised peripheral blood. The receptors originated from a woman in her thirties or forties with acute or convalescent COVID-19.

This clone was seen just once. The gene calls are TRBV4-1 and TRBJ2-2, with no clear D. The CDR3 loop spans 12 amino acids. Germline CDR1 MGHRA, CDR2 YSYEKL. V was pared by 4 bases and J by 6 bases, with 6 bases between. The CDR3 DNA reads TGCGCCAGCAGCCCTGAGTCCGGGGAGCTGTTTTTT. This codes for CASSPESGELFF.

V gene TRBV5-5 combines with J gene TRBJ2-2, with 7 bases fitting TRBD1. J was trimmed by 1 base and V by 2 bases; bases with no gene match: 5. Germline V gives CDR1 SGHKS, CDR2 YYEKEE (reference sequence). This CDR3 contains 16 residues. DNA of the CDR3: TGTGCCAGCAGCTTACGGGACAGCCGGAACACCGGGGAGCTGTTTTTT. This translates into CASSLRDSRNTGELFF.

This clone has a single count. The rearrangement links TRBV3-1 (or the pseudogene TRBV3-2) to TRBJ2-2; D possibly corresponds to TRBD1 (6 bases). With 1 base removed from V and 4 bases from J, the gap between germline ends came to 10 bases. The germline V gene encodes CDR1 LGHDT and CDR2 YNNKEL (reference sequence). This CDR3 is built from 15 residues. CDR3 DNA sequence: TGTGCCAGCAGCCAAGGGGTCAGGGGCACCGGGGAGCTGTTTTTT. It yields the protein CASSQGVRGTGELFF.

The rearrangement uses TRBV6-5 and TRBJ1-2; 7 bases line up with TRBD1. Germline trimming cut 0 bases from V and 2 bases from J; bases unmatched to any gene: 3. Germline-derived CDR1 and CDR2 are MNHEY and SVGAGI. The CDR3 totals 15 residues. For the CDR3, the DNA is TGTGCCAGCAGTTACTCGACAGGGATCAACTATGGCTACACCTTC. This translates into CASSYSTGINYGYTF.

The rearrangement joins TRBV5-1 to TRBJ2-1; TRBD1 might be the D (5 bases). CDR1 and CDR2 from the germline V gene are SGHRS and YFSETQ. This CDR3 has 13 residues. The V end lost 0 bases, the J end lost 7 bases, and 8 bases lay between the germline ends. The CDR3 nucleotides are TGCGCCAGCAGCTTGGGCAGGGAAAATGAGCAGTTCTTC. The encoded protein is CASSLGRENEQFF.

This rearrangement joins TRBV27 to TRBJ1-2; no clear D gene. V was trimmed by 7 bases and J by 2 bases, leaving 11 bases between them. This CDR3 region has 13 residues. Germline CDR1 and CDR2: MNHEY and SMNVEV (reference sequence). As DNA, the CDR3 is TGTGCCAGCAAACAGCACGCCAACTATGGCTACACCTTC. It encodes CASKQHANYGYTF.

The CDR3 loop is CASRPPGLDTNEQFF. CDR3 bases: TGTGCCAGCAGACCCCCGGGACTGGACACCAATGAGCAGTTCTTC. The chain has TRBV7-2 and TRBJ2-1; a possible D gene is TRBD2 (6 bases). The CDR3 covers 15 residues. Germline V gives CDR1 SGHTA, CDR2 FQGNSA. Trimming removed 6 bases at V and 6 bases at J, with 18 bases between. Drawing the rest from reference TRBV7-2 and TRBJ2-1, the complete variable domain is GAGVSQSPSNKVTEKGKDVELRCDPISGHTALYWYRQSLGQGLEFLIYFQGNSAPDKSGLPSDRFSAERTGGSVSTLTIQRTQQEDSAVYLCASRPPGLDTNEQFFGPGTRLTVL.

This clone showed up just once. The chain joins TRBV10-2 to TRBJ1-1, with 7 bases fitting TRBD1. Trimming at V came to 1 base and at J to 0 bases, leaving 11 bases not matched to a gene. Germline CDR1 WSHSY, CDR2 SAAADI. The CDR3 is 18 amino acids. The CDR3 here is CASSEFVQGPSMNTEAFF. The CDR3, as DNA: TGCGCCAGCAGTGAGTTTGTACAGGGGCCCTCGATGAACACTGAAGCTTTCTTT.

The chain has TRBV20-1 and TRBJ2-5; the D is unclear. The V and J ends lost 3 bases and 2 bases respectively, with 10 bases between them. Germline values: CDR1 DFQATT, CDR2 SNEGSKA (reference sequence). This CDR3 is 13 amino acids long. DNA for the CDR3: TGCAGTGCTAGTATTTTGCGGCAAGAGACCCAGTACTTC. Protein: CSASILRQETQYF.